The 7 T cell receptor beta chains below all came from one sample that was sequenced in a study of radiotherapy plus CTLA-4 blockade in lung cancer. Measured with immunoSEQ multiplex PCR; TCRdb has only the in-frame clones, and not every one. The data hold about 85,000 clones, with around 86% observed a single time. The source was peripheral blood, collected from a patient treated with radiotherapy plus ipilimumab. These receptors came from a human donor with non-small cell lung cancer who had a partial response to radiotherapy plus ipilimumab.

A few counts support this clone. The V and J genes are TRBV14 and TRBJ1-3; tentatively, D is TRBD1 (6 bases). CDR1 and CDR2 (germline): SGHDN, FVKESK. V shed 2 bases and J shed 0 bases, with 14 bases lying between them. The CDR3 length is 17 residues. The CDR3 spells CASSQLSGAHSGNTIYF. Here the CDR3 DNA reads TGTGCCAGCAGCCAACTGTCAGGGGCCCACTCTGGAAACACCATATATTTT.

The rearrangement links TRBV28 to TRBJ1-5; D not certain. V lost 7 bases and J lost 0, with 13 bases in between. CDR1 and CDR2 (germline): MDHEN, SYDVKM. CDR3 length equals 15 residues. CDR3: CASNLDTGSNQPQHF. The CDR3 DNA reads TGTGCCAGCAACCTTGACACCGGTAGCAATCAGCCCCAGCATTTT. The full variable domain, its missing parts supplied by reference TRBV28 and TRBJ1-5, is DVKVTQSSRYLVKRTGEKVFLECVQDMDHENMFWYRQDPGLGLRLIYFSYDVKMKEKGDIPEGYSVSREKKERFSLILESASTNQTSMYLCASNLDTGSNQPQHFGDGTRLSIL.

The gene calls are TRBV9 and TRBJ2-2, with a possible D match to TRBD2 (6 bases). This CDR3 spans 16 amino acids. Germline V lookup: CDR1 SGDLS, CDR2 YYNGEE. Trimming pared 0 bases from V and 1 base from J, leaving 10 bases between. CDR3 DNA: TGTGCCAGCAGCGTAGACGGGGGAGTGAACACCGGGGAGCTGTTTTTT. It translates to CASSVDGGVNTGELFF.

In the case of this clone: The junction departs from germline at one end; a sequencing error may be responsible. This sequence joins TRBV6-1 and TRBJ2-1, with 11 nucleotides matching TRBD2. Per the germline V gene, CDR1 is MNHNS and CDR2 is SASEGT. This CDR3 is built from 16 residues. The CDR3 DNA reads as TGTGCCAGCAGTGCCAAACCCACCATAGCGGGAGGGCGTCTAATCTTC. Amino acids: CASSAKPTIAGGRLIF.

The CDR3 DNA sequence: TGTGCCAGCAGCTTAATAACGGGTACGCAGTTCTTC. Encoded protein: CASSLITGTQFF. The chain combines TRBV11-2 with TRBJ2-1; D unresolved. The ends were cut back, 2 bases at V and 12 bases at J, with 11 bases in the middle. The CDR3 consists of 12 residues. Germline V gene lookup returns CDR1 SGHAT and CDR2 FQNNGV.

This clone was observed a handful of times. The rearrangement links TRBV6-5 to TRBJ2-7; D might be TRBD1 (5 bases). Per the germline V gene, CDR1 is MNHEY and CDR2 is SVGAGI. V lost 2 bases and J 1 base, leaving 12 bases between the germline ends. This CDR3 is built from 15 residues. This CDR3 reads CASSYTRQLSYEQYF. The DNA of the CDR3 is TGTGCCAGCAGTTACACCAGACAGCTTTCCTACGAGCAGTACTTC.

The J gene is TRBJ2-1, the V gene TRBV9; D is ambiguous. With 2 bases removed from V and 9 bases from J, the gap between germline ends came to 24 bases. Germline assignment: CDR1 SGDLS and CDR2 YYNGEE. This CDR3 is 17 amino acids long. The CDR3 DNA reads TGTGCCAGCAGCGTGCCTTTAACTTCTCCCTATACCGCTGAGCAGTTCTTC. It translates to CASSVPLTSPYTAEQFF.